This TCR beta chain was retrieved from a study of cytomegalovirus exposure and HLA in healthy donors. Likely unrecorded immune exposures existed in these nominally healthy donors. General study results and limits: In a later analysis, TCR association rates varied by HLA locus: DRB1 most, HLA-C fewest.

With 60 Vbeta and 13 Jbeta primers, the PCR was carried out. The method was immunoSEQ multiplex PCR; TCRdb's version includes in-frame clones alone and lacks a portion of them. The table lists around 150,000 clones, about 64% of them singletons, with under 7.5% in the top ten. This clone occurred a few times. Its specificity is not known. CDR3 length: 17 residues. CDR1 SGHRS and CDR2 YFSETQ come from the germline V gene. Trimming removed 4 bases from V and 3 bases from J; junction bases left unmatched: 5. The sequenced sample was PBMCs. The sequence was obtained from a woman aged 60-75 years in good health and CMV-seropositive. The chain combines TRBV5-1 with TRBJ2-1; 15 bases are a match to TRBD2. The chain's CDR3 is CASSTGLAGGYYNEQFF. CDR3 DNA: TGCGCCAGCAGCACGGGACTAGCGGGAGGATACTACAATGAGCAGTTCTTC. Full variable domain (outside the CDR3, taken from reference TRBV5-1 and TRBJ2-1): KAGVTQTPRYLIKTRGQQVTLSCSPISGHRSVSWYQQTPGQGLQFLFEYFSETQRNKGNFPGRFSGRQFSNSRSEMNVSTLELGDSALYLCASSTGLAGGYYNEQFFGPGTRLTVL.